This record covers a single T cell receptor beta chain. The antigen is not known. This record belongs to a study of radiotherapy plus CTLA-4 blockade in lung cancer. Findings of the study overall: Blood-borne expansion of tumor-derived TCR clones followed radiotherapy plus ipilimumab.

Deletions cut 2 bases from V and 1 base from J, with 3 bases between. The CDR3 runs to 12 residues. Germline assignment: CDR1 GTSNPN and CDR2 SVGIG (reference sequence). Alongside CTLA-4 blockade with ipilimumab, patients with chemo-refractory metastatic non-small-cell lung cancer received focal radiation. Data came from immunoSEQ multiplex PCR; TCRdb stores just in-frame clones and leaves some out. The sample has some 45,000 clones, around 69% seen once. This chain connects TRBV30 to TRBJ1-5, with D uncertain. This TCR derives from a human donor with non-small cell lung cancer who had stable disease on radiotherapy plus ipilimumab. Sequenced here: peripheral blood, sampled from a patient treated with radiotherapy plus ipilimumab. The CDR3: CAWSPSNQPQHF. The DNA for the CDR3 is TGTGCCTGGAGTCCGAGCAATCAGCCCCAGCATTTT.